These 30 T cell receptor beta chains came from one sample sequenced in a study of shared clonotypes between healthy human individuals. The assay was immunoSEQ multiplex PCR, and TCRdb's table has in-frame clones only and misses some. This table holds roughly 480,000 clones, around three quarters found once. Source material: PBMCs. The receptors derive from a woman aged 40 to 50 in good health. Some clones in this sample may be carry-over from other donors' samples.

The genes are TRBV30 and TRBJ1-6; TRBD1 might be the D (6 bases). The CDR3 covers 14 residues. Per germline, CDR1 GTSNPN and CDR2 SVGIG (reference sequence). V was shortened by 4 bases and J by 8 bases, with 15 bases between the two germline ends. The CDR3 loop is CAWIGTPGHSPLHF. The CDR3 coding sequence is TGTGCCTGGATTGGGACACCCGGGCATTCACCCCTCCACTTT. Full variable domain (remainder filled in from reference TRBV30 and TRBJ1-6): SQTIHQWPATLVQPVGSPLSLECTVEGTSNPNLYWYRQAAGRGLQLLFYSVGIGQISSEVPQNLSASRPQDRQFILSSKKLLLSDSGFYLCAWIGTPGHSPLHFGNGTRLTVT.

This clone has just a few counts. The genes are TRBV7-6 and TRBJ2-7; 14 positions match TRBD2. CDR3 length equals 16 residues. Germline V gene sequence: CDR1 SGHVS, CDR2 FNYEAQ. Trimming removed 3 bases from V and 4 bases from J; junction bases left unmatched: 5. For the CDR3, the DNA is TGTGCCAGCAGCTTGGGGACTAGCGGGGGAGGGTACGAGCAGTACTTC. This encodes CASSLGTSGGGYEQYF.

With respect to this clone: Other DNA variants within this sample encode the same CDR3. V usage is TRBV18 and J usage is TRBJ2-7; D perhaps matches TRBD2 (6 bases). This CDR3 comprises 13 residues. Germline CDR1 and CDR2: KGHSH and LQKENI. Trimming pared 4 bases from V and 2 bases from J, leaving 9 bases between. This CDR3 is CASSRDSTYEQYF. In DNA, the CDR3 is TGTGCCAGCTCACGGGACTCAACCTACGAGCAGTACTTC.

This clone was seen more than once but under ten times. The rearrangement joins TRBV19 to TRBJ1-1; D is possibly TRBD1 (5 bases). V shed 6 bases and J shed 2 bases, with 13 bases lying between them. The CDR3 is 14 amino acids. The germline CDR1 and CDR2 sequences are LNHDA and SQIVND (reference sequence). CDR3 DNA sequence: TGTGCCAGTAGCGAGGGACGGCGAAACACTGAAGCTTTCTTT. As protein: CASSEGRRNTEAFF.

The chain recombines TRBV6-5 with TRBJ2-1; D perhaps matches TRBD2 (6 bases). The length of the CDR3 is 14 residues. The germline gives CDR1 MNHEY, CDR2 SVGAGI. V gave up 5 bases and J gave up 12 bases, with 20 bases separating them. This chain's CDR3 is CASSGSGPGMGQFF. For the CDR3, the DNA is TGTGCCAGCAGTGGTAGCGGTCCCGGTATGGGGCAGTTCTTC.

J is TRBJ2-2 and V is TRBV27; 11 bases fit TRBD1. Germline V gives CDR1 MNHEY, CDR2 SMNVEV (reference sequence). V lost 3 bases to trimming and J lost 4 bases; unmatched junction nucleotides: 1. This CDR3 spans 15 amino acids. CDR3: CASSFGTGGTGELFF. The CDR3 coding sequence is TGTGCCAGCAGTTTCGGGACAGGGGGCACCGGGGAGCTGTTTTTT.

The chain joins TRBV6-6 to TRBJ1-6; no clear D gene. This CDR3 is built from 13 residues. The V end lost 11 bases, the J end lost 9 bases, and 17 bases lay between the germline ends. Germline V gene data show CDR1 as MNHNY and CDR2 as SVGAGI (reference sequence). The chain's CDR3 is CAGTPSPSSPLHF. CDR3 nucleotides: TGTGCCGGCACACCTTCCCCTTCTTCACCCCTCCACTTT.

The CDR3 region is CASSLGGQQFF. The CDR3 nucleotides are TGTGCCAGCAGCTTAGGGGGGCAGCAGTTCTTC. The rearrangement links TRBV7-9 to TRBJ2-1; D might be TRBD1 (6 bases). CDR1 is SEHNR, CDR2 FQNEAQ, per germline (reference sequence). CDR3 length equals 11 residues. V was trimmed by 1 base and J by 11 bases, leaving 6 bases between them. Based on the CDR3 plus reference TRBV7-9 and TRBJ2-1, the full variable domain is DTGVSQNPRHKITKRGQNVTFRCDPISEHNRLYWYRQTLGQGPEFLTYFQNEAQLEKSRLLSDRFSAERPKGSFSTLEIQRTEQGDSAMYLCASSLGGQQFFGPGTRLTVL.

The chain recombines TRBV15 with TRBJ2-7; D perhaps matches TRBD2 (6 bases). CDR1 is LNHNV and CDR2 is YYDKDF in the germline V gene (reference sequence). V was cut by 0 bases and J by 3 bases, with 12 bases left in between. This CDR3 spans 15 amino acids. The CDR3 coding sequence is TGTGCCACCAGCAGAGATCTAACGGGAGTCTACGAGCAGTACTTC. Residues: CATSRDLTGVYEQYF.

The CDR3 nucleotides are TGTGCCATCAGTGAGTCAGGATTAGAGACCCAGTACTTC. Encoded protein: CAISESGLETQYF. The chain joins TRBV10-3 to TRBJ2-5; D call uncertain. Germline V gene data show CDR1 as ENHRY and CDR2 as SYGVKD. The CDR3 consists of 13 residues. The ends were cut back, 0 bases at V and 4 bases at J, with 6 bases in the middle.

This chain uses TRBV5-1 with TRBJ1-2; TRBD1 matches 8 bases. With V trimmed by 3 bases and J by 4 bases, 11 bases remained unmatched. Germline CDR1 and CDR2: SGHRS and YFSETQ. The CDR3 totals 16 residues. The CDR3 DNA reads as TGCGCCAGCAGCTCGGACCCCGGGACAGGCTCCTATGGCTACACCTTC. Translating it yields CASSSDPGTGSYGYTF. Variable domain in full (rest from reference TRBV5-1 and TRBJ1-2): KAGVTQTPRYLIKTRGQQVTLSCSPISGHRSVSWYQQTPGQGLQFLFEYFSETQRNKGNFPGRFSGRQFSNSRSEMNVSTLELGDSALYLCASSSDPGTGSYGYTFGSGTRLTVV.

As for this clone: This could be a read error, since a much larger clone is one nucleotide away. This chain links TRBV27 with TRBJ2-7, with TRBD2 matching over 14 bases. CDR3 length equals 15 residues. Looked up from germline, CDR1 is MNHEY and CDR2 is SMNVEV (reference sequence). The CDR3 bases are TGTACCAGCAGCCCCGGGACTAGCGGGAGTTACGAGCAGTACTTC. It codes for CTSSPGTSGSYEQYF.

Ten or more counts support this clone. The rearrangement joins TRBV30 to TRBJ2-6; D gene unclear. V dropped 1 base and J dropped 0 bases, with 22 bases sitting between them. Germline CDR1 is GTSNPN and CDR2 is SVGIG (reference sequence). The CDR3 contains 20 residues. The CDR3 is CAWSGSVRRQAVSGANVLTF. The DNA for the CDR3 is TGTGCCTGGAGTGGTTCAGTTCGCCGACAAGCAGTCTCTGGGGCCAACGTCCTGACTTTC. Filled out from reference TRBV30 and TRBJ2-6, the complete variable domain reads SQTIHQWPATLVQPVGSPLSLECTVEGTSNPNLYWYRQAAGRGLQLLFYSVGIGQISSEVPQNLSASRPQDRQFILSSKKLLLSDSGFYLCAWSGSVRRQAVSGANVLTFGAGSRLTVL.

This clone was seen just once. The V and J genes are TRBV18 and TRBJ1-2; no firm D call. CDR3 length equals 16 residues. Trimming stripped 3 bases from V and 4 bases from J, with 18 bases between. Per the germline V gene, CDR1 is KGHSH and CDR2 is LQKENI. Here the CDR3 DNA reads TGTGCCAGCTCACCTCGGACGGTCGGAATCCGCTATGGCTACACCTTC. Its protein product is CASSPRTVGIRYGYTF.

V usage is TRBV28 and J usage is TRBJ2-5; possibly TRBD2 for D (5 bases). Germline V CDR1 and CDR2: MDHEN, SYDVKM. The CDR3 contains 16 residues. V was cut by 2 bases and J by 1 base, with 14 bases left in between. The CDR3: CASSLGGRYVQETQYF. The DNA for the CDR3 is TGTGCCAGCAGTTTAGGTGGGAGATACGTCCAAGAGACCCAGTACTTC.

The chain recombines TRBV25-1 with TRBJ2-7; D is possibly TRBD1 (5 bases). The CDR3 is made up of 13 amino acids. The V gene lost 3 bases and the J gene lost 4 bases, with 10 bases spanning the gap. Looked up from germline, CDR1 is MGHDK and CDR2 is SYGVNS. The CDR3 DNA reads as TGTGCCAGCAGTGACGGTAGGGGTTACGAGCAGTACTTC. Protein product: CASSDGRGYEQYF.

This chain joins TRBV7-8 and TRBJ1-5, with D hard to call. CDR1 and CDR2 (germline): SGHVS, FQNEAQ. V was clipped by 1 base and J by 3 bases, with 16 bases between them. This CDR3 has 17 residues. DNA for the CDR3: TGTGCCAGCAGCTTAGAGGGAGGGCAGGCCTACAATCAGCCCCAGCATTTT. Translating gives CASSLEGGQAYNQPQHF.

The gene calls are TRBV30 and TRBJ1-1; a possible D gene is TRBD1 (5 bases). CDR3 size: 14 residues. V was clipped by 1 base and J by 8 bases, with 17 bases between them. Germline V gene sequence: CDR1 GTSNPN, CDR2 SVGIG (reference sequence). The CDR3 loop is CAWSAPPRWGEAFF. CDR3 nucleotides: TGTGCCTGGAGTGCGCCCCCGCGGTGGGGGGAAGCTTTCTTT.

V gene TRBV6-1 combines with J gene TRBJ1-2; the D is unclear. The germline CDR1 and CDR2 sequences are MNHNS and SASEGT. With 0 bases removed from V and 4 bases from J, the gap between germline ends came to 15 bases. The CDR3 consists of 16 residues. This CDR3 reads CASSEALSVGGYGYTF. The CDR3 DNA reads TGTGCCAGCAGTGAAGCCCTCTCAGTCGGTGGCTATGGCTACACCTTC.

V gene TRBV10-2 combines with J gene TRBJ1-1; a possible D gene is TRBD1 (6 bases). The germline V and J ends were trimmed by 6 bases and 1 base, with 9 bases remaining between them. CDR3 size: 13 residues. Germline assignment: CDR1 WSHSY and CDR2 SAAADI. CDR3 DNA: TGCGCCAGCAGCGGGGGGCGGAACACTGAAGCTTTCTTT. It codes for CASSGGRNTEAFF.

This chain's CDR3 is CASSQDAWQTNSNQPQHF. The CDR3 region has the DNA TGCGCCAGCAGCCAAGATGCTTGGCAGACAAATAGCAATCAGCCCCAGCATTTT. The V call is TRBV4-1, the J call TRBJ1-5; D is undetermined. This CDR3 contains 18 residues. Germline assignment: CDR1 MGHRA and CDR2 YSYEKL. V lost 0 bases, J lost 0 bases, and 15 bases lay in between.

The chain recombines TRBV28 with TRBJ1-4; D remains unclear. CDR1 is MDHEN, CDR2 SYDVKM, per germline. V lost 2 bases and J 2 bases, leaving 6 bases between the germline ends. The length of the CDR3 is 14 residues. The CDR3 coding sequence is TGTGCCAGCAGTTTAGAAACGACTAATGAAAAACTGTTTTTT. It translates to CASSLETTNEKLFF.

A remark on this clone: A far bigger clonotype differs at one base, so this is likely a read error. The chain links TRBV2 to TRBJ1-5; D not resolved. The V end was cut by 2 bases, the J end by 0 bases, with 2 bases between. CDR3 size: 13 residues. Germline V gene sequence: CDR1 SNHLY, CDR2 FYNNEI. The CDR3, as DNA: TGTGCCAGCAGTGAAATTAGCAATCAGCCCCAGCATTTT. It yields the protein CASSEISNQPQHF.

This clone was observed a single time. The V call is TRBV5-4, the J call TRBJ2-3; 9 positions agree with TRBD2. Losses at the gene ends were 1 base for V and 5 bases for J; bases not matched to a gene: 5. Looked up from germline, CDR1 is SGHNT and CDR2 is YYREEE (reference sequence). The CDR3 has 15 residues. CDR3 amino acids: CASSLRTSVGDTQYF. CDR3 DNA sequence: TGTGCCAGCAGCTTGCGGACTAGCGTAGGAGATACGCAGTATTTT. Using reference TRBV5-4 and TRBJ2-3 for the parts outside the CDR3, the full variable domain is ETGVTQSPTHLIKTRGQQVTLRCSSQSGHNTVSWYQQALGQGPQFIFQYYREEENGRGNFPPRFSGLQFPNYSSELNVNALELDDSALYLCASSLRTSVGDTQYFGPGTRLTVL.

In its sample, this clone was seen a few times. V gene TRBV9 combines with J gene TRBJ2-5; 7 nucleotides line up with TRBD1. Germline lookup yields CDR1 SGDLS and CDR2 YYNGEE. The CDR3 contains 15 residues. V gave up 0 bases and J gave up 2 bases; unmatched junction bases: 4. Here the CDR3 reads CASSVGVGQQETQYF. The CDR3 nucleotides read TGTGCCAGCAGCGTAGGCGTGGGACAGCAAGAGACCCAGTACTTC.

This clone appeared a few times. The CDR3 here is CASSYQTGSAYEQYF. For the CDR3, the DNA is TGTGCCAGCAGTTACCAGACAGGGAGCGCCTACGAGCAGTACTTC. The chain is built from TRBV6-5 and TRBJ2-7, with 7 bases matching TRBD1. Per the germline V gene, CDR1 is MNHEY and CDR2 is SVGAGI. This CDR3 is built from 15 residues. J was trimmed by 2 bases and V by 2 bases; bases with no gene match: 6.

The chain carries TRBV7-8 and TRBJ2-7, with a tentative D call TRBD2 (6 bases). The V gene lost 5 bases and the J gene lost 3 bases, with 17 bases spanning the gap. The germline V gene has CDR1 SGHVS and CDR2 FQNEAQ. The CDR3 has 15 residues. The CDR3 spells CASSPREKKDYEQYF. CDR3 in DNA: TGTGCCAGCAGCCCCCGGGAGAAAAAGGACTACGAGCAGTACTTC.

V gene TRBV15 combines with J gene TRBJ2-4; D possibly corresponds to TRBD2 (6 bases). The CDR3 extends over 15 amino acids. The V gene lost 5 bases and the J gene lost 6 bases, with 17 bases spanning the gap. Per the germline V gene, CDR1 is LNHNV and CDR2 is YYDKDF (reference sequence). In DNA form, the CDR3 reads TGTGCCACCAGCCTGGGGTCTAGCGCGGGAAACATTCAGTACTTC. Its protein product is CATSLGSSAGNIQYF.

This chain uses TRBV2 with TRBJ2-5, with unresolved D. The CDR3 is 11 residues long. From germline, CDR1 is SNHLY and CDR2 FYNNEI. V shed 3 bases and J shed 7 bases, with 6 bases lying between them. In nucleotides, the CDR3 is TGTGCCAGCAGTGATTTGGGGACCCAGTACTTC. The encoded protein is CASSDLGTQYF.

J is TRBJ2-5 and V is TRBV5-8; no firm D call. Trimming removed 2 bases at V and 7 bases at J, with 12 bases between. Looked up from germline, CDR1 is SGHTS and CDR2 is YDEGEE. This CDR3 is built from 13 residues. CDR3 sequence reads: CASSFPGKGTQYF. The CDR3 DNA follows: TGTGCCAGCAGCTTCCCTGGGAAAGGGACCCAGTACTTC.